This TCR beta chain originates from a study of T cell responses to AZD1222 COVID-19 vaccine. About the research overall: Analyses pooled second doses at about 4 or about 12 weeks.

The repertoire was sequenced with immunoSEQ multiplex PCR; TCRdb's copy has only in-frame clones and lacks some. The data contain 120,000 or so clones, approximately 83% of them singletons. Study-level findings and limits: At study baseline, merely five or six AZD1222 recipients were seropositive. Spike-specific TCRs gained breadth and depth after people received two AZD1222 doses.

V lost 8 bases, J lost 2 bases, and 23 bases stayed unmatched. Germline CDR1 reads SGDLS; CDR2 reads YYNGEE. This CDR3 is built from 19 residues. Remarks on this clone: Its cognate antigen is unknown.

The clonotype was recovered from an adult in good health. The chain combines TRBV9 with TRBJ1-2, with 8 bases that match TRBD1. The sample in question was peripheral blood, obtained on day 0 of AZD1222 vaccination. The CDR3 DNA reads TGTGCCAGTTCCCGTAAGGGCAGACAGGGACAGGAAAGGAACTATGGCTACACCTTC. The encoded protein is CASSRKGRQGQERNYGYTF. Complete variable domain (other parts from reference TRBV9 and TRBJ1-2): DSGVTQTPKHLITATGQRVTLRCSPRSGDLSVYWYQQSLDQGLQFLIQYYNGEERAKGNILERFSAQQFPDLHSELNLSSLELGDSALYFCASSRKGRQGQERNYGYTFGSGTRLTVV.